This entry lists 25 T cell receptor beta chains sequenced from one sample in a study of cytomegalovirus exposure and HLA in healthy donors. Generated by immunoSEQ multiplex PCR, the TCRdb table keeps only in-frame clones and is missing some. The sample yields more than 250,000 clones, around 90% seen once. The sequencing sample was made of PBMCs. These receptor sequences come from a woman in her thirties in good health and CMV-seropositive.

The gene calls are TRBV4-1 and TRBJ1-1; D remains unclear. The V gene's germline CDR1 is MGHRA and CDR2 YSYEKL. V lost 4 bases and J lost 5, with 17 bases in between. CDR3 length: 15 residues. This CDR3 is CASSPKRERRTEAFF. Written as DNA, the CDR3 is TGCGCCAGCAGCCCGAAAAGGGAGAGGCGGACTGAAGCTTTCTTT.

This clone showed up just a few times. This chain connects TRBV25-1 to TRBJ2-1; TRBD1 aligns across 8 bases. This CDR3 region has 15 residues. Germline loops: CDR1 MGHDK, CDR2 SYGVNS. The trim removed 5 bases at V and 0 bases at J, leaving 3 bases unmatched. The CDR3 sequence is CASSRTGGSYNEQFF. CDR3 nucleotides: TGTGCCAGCAGTCGCACAGGGGGCTCCTACAATGAGCAGTTCTTC.

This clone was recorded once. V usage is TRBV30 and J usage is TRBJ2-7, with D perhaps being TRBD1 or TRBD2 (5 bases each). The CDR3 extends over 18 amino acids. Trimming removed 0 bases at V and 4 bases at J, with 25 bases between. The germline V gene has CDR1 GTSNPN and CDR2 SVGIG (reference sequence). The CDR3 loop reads CAWSVRKGDGVTTYEQYF. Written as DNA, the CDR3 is TGTGCCTGGAGTGTACGAAAAGGGGACGGAGTGACGACTTACGAGCAGTACTTC.

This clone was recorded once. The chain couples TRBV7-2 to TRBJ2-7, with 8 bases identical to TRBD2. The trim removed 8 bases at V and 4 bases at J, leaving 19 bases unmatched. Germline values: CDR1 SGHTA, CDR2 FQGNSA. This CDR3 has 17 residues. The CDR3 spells CASCTKTGTRILYEQYF. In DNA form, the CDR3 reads TGTGCCAGCTGCACGAAAACCGGGACTAGAATCCTTTACGAGCAGTACTTC.

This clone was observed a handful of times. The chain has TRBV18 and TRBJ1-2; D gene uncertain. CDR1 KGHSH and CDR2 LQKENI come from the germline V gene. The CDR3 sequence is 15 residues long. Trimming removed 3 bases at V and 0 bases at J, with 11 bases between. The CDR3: CASSPREAANYGYTF. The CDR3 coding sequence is TGTGCCAGCTCACCGCGCGAGGCGGCTAACTATGGCTACACCTTC.

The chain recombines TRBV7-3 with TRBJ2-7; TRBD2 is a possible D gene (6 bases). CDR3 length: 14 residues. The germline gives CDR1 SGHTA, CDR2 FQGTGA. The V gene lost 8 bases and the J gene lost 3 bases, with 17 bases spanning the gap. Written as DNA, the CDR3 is TGTGCCAGCCACTTGGCCCCCGGGAGCTACGAGCAGTACTTC. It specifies CASHLAPGSYEQYF.

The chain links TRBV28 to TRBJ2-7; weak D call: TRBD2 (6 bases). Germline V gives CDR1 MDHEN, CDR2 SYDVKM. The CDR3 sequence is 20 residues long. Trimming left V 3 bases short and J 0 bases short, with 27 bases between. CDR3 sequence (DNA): TGTGCCAGCAGTTTTTCTCTGGGTCAGCTAGTTGCGGGGAGCTCCTACGAGCAGTACTTC. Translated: CASSFSLGQLVAGSSYEQYF.

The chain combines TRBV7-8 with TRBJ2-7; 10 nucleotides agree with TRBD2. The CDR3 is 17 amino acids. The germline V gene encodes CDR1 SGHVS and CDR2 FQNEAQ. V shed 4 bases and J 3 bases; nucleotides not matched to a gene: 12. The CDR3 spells CASSSPKLAGPLYEQYF. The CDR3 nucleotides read TGTGCCAGCAGCTCCCCCAAACTAGCGGGACCTCTCTACGAGCAGTACTTC.

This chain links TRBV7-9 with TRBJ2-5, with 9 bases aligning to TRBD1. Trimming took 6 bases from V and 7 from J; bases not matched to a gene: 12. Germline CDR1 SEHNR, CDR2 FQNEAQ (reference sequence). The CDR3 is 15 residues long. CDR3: CASSPGTGSLGTQYF. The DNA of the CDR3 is TGTGCCAGCAGTCCCGGGACAGGGTCCTTGGGGACCCAGTACTTC.

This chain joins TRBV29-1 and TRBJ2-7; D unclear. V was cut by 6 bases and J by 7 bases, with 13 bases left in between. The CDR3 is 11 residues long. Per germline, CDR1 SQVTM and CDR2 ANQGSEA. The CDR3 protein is CSVNVGYEQYF. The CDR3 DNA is TGCAGCGTGAATGTGGGTTATGAGCAGTACTTC.

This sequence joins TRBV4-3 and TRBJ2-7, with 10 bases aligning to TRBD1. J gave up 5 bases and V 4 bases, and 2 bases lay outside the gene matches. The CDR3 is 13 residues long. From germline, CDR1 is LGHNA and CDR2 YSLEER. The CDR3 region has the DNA TGCGCCAGCAGCCCCGGGACAGGGGACGAGCAGTACTTC. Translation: CASSPGTGDEQYF.

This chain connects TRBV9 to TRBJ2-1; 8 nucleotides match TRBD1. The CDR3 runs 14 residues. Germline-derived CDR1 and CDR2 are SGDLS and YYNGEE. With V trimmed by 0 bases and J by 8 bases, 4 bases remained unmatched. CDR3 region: CASSVDQGADEQFF. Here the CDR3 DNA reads TGTGCCAGCAGCGTAGACCAGGGGGCCGATGAGCAGTTCTTC.

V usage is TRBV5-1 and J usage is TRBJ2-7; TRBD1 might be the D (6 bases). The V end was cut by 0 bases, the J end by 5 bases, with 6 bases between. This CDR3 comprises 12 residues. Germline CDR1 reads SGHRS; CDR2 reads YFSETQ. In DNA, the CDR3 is TGCGCCAGCAGCTTGGGGGGGCACGAGCAGTACTTC. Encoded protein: CASSLGGHEQYF. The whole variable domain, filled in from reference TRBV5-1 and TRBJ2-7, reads KAGVTQTPRYLIKTRGQQVTLSCSPISGHRSVSWYQQTPGQGLQFLFEYFSETQRNKGNFPGRFSGRQFSNSRSEMNVSTLELGDSALYLCASSLGGHEQYFGPGTRLTVT.

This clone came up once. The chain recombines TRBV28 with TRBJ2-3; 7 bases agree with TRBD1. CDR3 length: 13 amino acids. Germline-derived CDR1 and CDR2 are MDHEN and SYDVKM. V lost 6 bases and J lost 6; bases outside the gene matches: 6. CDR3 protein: CASRRQGADTQYF. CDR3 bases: TGTGCCAGCAGGCGACAGGGCGCCGATACGCAGTATTTT.

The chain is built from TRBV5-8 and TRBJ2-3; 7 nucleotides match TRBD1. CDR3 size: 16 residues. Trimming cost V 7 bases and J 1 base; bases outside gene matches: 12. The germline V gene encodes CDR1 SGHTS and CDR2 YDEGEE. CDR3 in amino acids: CASYPRGGPGTDTQYF. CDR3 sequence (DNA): TGTGCCAGCTATCCCCGAGGGGGCCCTGGCACAGATACGCAGTATTTT.

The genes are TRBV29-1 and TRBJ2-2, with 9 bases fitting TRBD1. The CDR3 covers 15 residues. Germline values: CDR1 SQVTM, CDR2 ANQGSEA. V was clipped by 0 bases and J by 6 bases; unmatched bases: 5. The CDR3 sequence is CSVEDRRQGAGELFF. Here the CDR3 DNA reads TGCAGCGTTGAAGATCGACGACAGGGGGCCGGGGAGCTGTTTTTT.

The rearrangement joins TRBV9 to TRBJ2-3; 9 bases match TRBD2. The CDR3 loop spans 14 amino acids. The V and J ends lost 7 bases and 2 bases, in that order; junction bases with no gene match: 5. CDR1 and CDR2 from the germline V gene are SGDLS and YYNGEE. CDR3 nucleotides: TGTGCCAGCGCGGAGCGGGGGGACACAGATACGCAGTATTTT. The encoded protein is CASAERGDTDTQYF. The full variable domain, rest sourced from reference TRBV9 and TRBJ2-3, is DSGVTQTPKHLITATGQRVTLRCSPRSGDLSVYWYQQSLDQGLQFLIQYYNGEERAKGNILERFSAQQFPDLHSELNLSSLELGDSALYFCASAERGDTDTQYFGPGTRLTVL.

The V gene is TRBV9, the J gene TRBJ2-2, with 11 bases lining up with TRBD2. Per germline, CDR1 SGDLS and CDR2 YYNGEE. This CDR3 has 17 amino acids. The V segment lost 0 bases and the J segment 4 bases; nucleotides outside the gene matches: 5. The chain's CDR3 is CASSVELAGASTGELFF. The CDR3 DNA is TGTGCCAGCAGCGTAGAACTAGCGGGGGCCTCCACCGGGGAGCTGTTTTTT.

The CDR3 loop is CASRGQGGVDEQYF. CDR3 nucleotide sequence: TGTGCCAGCAGGGGACAGGGGGGGGTGGACGAGCAGTACTTC. The chain joins TRBV28 to TRBJ2-7, with 11 bases matching TRBD1. The V and J ends lost 6 bases and 5 bases, in that order; junction bases with no gene match: 6. The germline V gene has CDR1 MDHEN and CDR2 SYDVKM. The CDR3 consists of 14 residues.

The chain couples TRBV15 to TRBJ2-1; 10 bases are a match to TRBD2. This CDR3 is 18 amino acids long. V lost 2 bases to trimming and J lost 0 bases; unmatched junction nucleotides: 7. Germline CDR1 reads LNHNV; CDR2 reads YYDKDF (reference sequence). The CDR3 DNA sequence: TGTGCCACCAGCAGAACTCTCACTAGCGGGAACTCCTACAATGAGCAGTTCTTC. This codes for CATSRTLTSGNSYNEQFF.

The CDR3 nucleotides read TGTGCCAGCAGCTTAGGCACGACCCGGGATCAGCCCCAGCATTTT. Protein: CASSLGTTRDQPQHF. The chain uses TRBV11-2 and TRBJ1-5; no definite D call. Trimming removed 1 base from V and 5 bases from J, with 12 bases in between. The CDR3 loop spans 15 amino acids. Germline CDR1 SGHAT, CDR2 FQNNGV.

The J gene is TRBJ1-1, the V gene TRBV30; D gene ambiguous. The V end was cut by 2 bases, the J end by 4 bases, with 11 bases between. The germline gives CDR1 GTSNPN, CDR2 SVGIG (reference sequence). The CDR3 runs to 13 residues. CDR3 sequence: CAWSTHRGTEAFF. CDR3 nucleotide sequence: TGTGCCTGGAGTACCCATCGGGGCACTGAAGCTTTCTTT.

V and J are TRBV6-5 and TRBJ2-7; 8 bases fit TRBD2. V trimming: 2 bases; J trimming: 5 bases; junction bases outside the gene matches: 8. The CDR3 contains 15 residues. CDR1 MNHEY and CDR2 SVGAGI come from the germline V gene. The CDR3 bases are TGTGCCAGCAGTTACAAGCGGGGGATGCTCGACGAGCAGTACTTC. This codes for CASSYKRGMLDEQYF.

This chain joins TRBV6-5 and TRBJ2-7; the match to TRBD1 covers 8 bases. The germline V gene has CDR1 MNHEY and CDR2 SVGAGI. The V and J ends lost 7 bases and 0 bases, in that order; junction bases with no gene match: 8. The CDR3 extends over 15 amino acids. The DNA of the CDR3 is TGTGCCAGCACAGATGACAGGGGCCACTCCTACGAGCAGTACTTC. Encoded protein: CASTDDRGHSYEQYF.

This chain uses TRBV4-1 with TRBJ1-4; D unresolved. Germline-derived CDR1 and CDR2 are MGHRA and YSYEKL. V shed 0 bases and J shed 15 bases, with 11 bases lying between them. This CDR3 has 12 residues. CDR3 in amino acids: CASSQEAGVVFF. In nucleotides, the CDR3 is TGCGCCAGCAGCCAAGAGGCCGGAGTCGTGTTTTTT.